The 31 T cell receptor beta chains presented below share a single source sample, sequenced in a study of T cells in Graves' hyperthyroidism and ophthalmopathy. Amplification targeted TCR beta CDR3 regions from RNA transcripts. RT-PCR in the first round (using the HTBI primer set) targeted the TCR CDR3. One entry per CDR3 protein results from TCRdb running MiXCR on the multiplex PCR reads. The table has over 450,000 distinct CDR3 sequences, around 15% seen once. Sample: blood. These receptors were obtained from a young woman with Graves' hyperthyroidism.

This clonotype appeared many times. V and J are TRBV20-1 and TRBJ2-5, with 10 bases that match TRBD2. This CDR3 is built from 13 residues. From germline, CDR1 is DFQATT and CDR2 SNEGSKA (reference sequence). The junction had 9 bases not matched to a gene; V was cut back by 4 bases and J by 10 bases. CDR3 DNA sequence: TGCAGTGCTATATTAGCGGGAGGCCCGGGCCAGTACTTC. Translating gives CSAILAGGPGQYF.

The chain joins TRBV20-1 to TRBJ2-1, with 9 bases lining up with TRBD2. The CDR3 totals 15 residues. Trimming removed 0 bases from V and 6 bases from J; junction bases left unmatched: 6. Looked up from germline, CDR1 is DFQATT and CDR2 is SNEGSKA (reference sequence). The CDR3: CSARDGASGANEQFF. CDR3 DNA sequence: TGCAGTGCTAGAGATGGGGCTAGCGGGGCCAATGAGCAGTTCTTC.

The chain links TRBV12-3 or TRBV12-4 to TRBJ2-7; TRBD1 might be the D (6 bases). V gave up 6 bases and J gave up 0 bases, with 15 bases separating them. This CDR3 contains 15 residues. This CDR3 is CASSTGTSPSYEQYF. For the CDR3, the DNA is TGTGCCAGCAGCACGGGGACATCCCCCTCCTACGAGCAGTACTTC.

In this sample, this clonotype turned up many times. The CDR3 region is CASSTGRLRYNEQFF. The CDR3 coding sequence is TGCGCCAGCAGCACCGGGAGGTTGCGGTACAATGAGCAGTTCTTC. V gene TRBV5-1 combines with J gene TRBJ2-1; 7 bases align to TRBD2. Germline V gives CDR1 SGHRS, CDR2 YFSETQ. The CDR3 is made up of 15 amino acids. With 4 bases clipped from V and 4 bases from J, the junction kept 8 bases outside the gene matches.

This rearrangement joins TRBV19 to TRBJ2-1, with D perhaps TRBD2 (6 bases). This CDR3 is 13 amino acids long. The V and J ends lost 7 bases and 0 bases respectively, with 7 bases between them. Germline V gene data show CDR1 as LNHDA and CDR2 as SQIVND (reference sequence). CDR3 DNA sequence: TGTGCCAGTACCGGGAGCTCCTACAATGAGCAGTTCTTC. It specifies CASTGSSYNEQFF.

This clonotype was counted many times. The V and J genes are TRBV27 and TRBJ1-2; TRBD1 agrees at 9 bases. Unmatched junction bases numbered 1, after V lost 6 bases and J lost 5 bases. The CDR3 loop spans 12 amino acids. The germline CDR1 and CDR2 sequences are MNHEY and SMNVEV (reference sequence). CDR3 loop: CASRQGAYGYTF. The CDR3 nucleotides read TGTGCCAGCAGACAGGGGGCATATGGCTACACCTTC.

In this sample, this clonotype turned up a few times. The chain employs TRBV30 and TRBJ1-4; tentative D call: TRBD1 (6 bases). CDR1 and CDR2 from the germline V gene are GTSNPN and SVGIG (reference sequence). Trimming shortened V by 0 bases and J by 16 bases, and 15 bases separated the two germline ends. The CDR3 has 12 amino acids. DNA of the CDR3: TGTGCCTGGAGTGTAAGGCAGGGGCCGAGGTTTTTT. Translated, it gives CAWSVRQGPRFF.

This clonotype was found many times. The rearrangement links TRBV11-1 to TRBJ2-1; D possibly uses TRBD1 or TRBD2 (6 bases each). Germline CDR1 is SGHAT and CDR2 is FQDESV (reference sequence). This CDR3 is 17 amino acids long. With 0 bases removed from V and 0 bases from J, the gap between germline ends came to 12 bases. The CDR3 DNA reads TGTGCCAGCAGCTTAGCAGGAGGGGGTAGCTCCTACAATGAGCAGTTCTTC. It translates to CASSLAGGGSSYNEQFF.

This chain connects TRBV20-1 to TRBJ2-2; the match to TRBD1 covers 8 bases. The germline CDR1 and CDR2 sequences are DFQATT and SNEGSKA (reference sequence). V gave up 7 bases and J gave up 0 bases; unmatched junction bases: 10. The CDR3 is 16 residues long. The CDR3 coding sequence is TGCAGTGTCGCAGGGGGCGGTGCGTCGAACACCGGGGAGCTGTTTTTT. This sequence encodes CSVAGGGASNTGELFF.

The CDR3 region is CATSDRDRVRPYEQYF. DNA for the CDR3: TGTGCCACCAGTGACCGGGACAGGGTACGTCCCTACGAGCAGTACTTC. This sequence joins TRBV24-1 and TRBJ2-7, with 9 nucleotides matching TRBD1. There are 16 residues in the CDR3. V dropped 4 bases and J dropped 2; count of bases not matched to a gene: 8. CDR1 KGHDR and CDR2 SFDVKD come from the germline V gene.

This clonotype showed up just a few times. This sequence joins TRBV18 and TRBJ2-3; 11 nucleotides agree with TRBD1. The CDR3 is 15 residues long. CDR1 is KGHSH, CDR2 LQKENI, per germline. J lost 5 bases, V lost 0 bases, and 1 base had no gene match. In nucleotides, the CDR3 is TGTGCCAGCTCACCACCGGGACAGGGGGGAGATACGCAGTATTTT. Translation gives CASSPPGQGGDTQYF.

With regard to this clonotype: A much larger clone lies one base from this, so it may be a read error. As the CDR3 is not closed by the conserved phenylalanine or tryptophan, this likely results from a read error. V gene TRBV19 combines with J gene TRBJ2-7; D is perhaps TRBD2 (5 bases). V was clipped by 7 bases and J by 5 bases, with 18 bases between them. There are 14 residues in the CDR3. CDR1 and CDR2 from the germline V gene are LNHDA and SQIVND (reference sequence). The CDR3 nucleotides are TGTGCCAGTACCCCGACCGGAGGCCTCAACGAGCAGTACCTC. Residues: CASTPTGGLNEQYL.

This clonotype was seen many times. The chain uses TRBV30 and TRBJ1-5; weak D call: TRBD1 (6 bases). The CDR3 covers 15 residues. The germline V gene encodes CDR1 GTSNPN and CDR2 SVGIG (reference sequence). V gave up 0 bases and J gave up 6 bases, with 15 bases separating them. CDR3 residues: CAWSVGPGAGQPQHF. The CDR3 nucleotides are TGTGCCTGGAGTGTAGGCCCAGGGGCGGGTCAGCCCCAGCATTTT.

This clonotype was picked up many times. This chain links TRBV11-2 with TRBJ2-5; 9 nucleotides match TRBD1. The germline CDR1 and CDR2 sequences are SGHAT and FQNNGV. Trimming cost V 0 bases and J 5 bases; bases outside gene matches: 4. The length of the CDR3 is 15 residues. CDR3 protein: CASSLDGQGRETQYF. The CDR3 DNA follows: TGTGCCAGCAGCTTAGATGGACAGGGGAGGGAGACCCAGTACTTC.

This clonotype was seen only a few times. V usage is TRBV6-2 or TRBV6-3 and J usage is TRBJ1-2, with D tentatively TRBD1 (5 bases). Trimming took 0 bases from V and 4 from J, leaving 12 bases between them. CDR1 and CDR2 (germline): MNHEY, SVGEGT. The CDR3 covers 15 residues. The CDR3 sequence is CASSYSWDALYGYTF. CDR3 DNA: TGTGCCAGCAGTTACTCGTGGGACGCGCTCTATGGCTACACCTTC.

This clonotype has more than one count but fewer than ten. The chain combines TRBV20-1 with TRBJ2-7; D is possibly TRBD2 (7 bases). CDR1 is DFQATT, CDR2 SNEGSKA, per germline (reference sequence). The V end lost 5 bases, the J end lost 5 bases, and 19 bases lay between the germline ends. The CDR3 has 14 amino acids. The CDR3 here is CSAVRGGPSHEQYF. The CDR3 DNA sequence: TGCAGTGCTGTAAGGGGGGGCCCGAGCCACGAGCAGTACTTC.

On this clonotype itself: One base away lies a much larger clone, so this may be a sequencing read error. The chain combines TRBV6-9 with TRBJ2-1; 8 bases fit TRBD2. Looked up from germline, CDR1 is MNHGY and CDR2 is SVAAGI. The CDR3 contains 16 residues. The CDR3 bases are TGTACCAGCAGTTACACTTCTTCGCGGGAGGTTCCTGAGCAGTTCTTC. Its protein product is CTSSYTSSREVPEQFF.

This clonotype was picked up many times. In DNA form, the CDR3 reads TGTGCCAGCAGTGTTGGAATTGGGGGCACTGAAGCTTTCTTT. Translating it yields CASSVGIGGTEAFF. The V and J genes are TRBV6-1 and TRBJ1-1; tentatively, D is TRBD1 (5 bases). The V gene lost 4 bases and the J gene lost 4 bases, with 13 bases spanning the gap. Looked up from germline, CDR1 is MNHNS and CDR2 is SASEGT. CDR3 length: 14 residues.

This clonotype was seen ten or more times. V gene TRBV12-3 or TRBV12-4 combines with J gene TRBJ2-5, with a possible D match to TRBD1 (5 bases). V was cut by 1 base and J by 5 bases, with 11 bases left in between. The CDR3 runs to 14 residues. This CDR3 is CASSLGQWKETQYF. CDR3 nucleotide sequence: TGTGCCAGCAGTTTAGGACAGTGGAAGGAGACCCAGTACTTC.

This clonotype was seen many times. The CDR3 region has the DNA TGTGCCAGCACCGCACAGGGGGCGAGCAATCAGCCCCAGCATTTT. The encoded protein is CASTAQGASNQPQHF. The chain uses TRBV12-3 or TRBV12-4 and TRBJ1-5; 9 bases are a match to TRBD1. Germline trimming cut 7 bases from V and 1 base from J; bases unmatched to any gene: 5. The CDR3 consists of 15 residues.

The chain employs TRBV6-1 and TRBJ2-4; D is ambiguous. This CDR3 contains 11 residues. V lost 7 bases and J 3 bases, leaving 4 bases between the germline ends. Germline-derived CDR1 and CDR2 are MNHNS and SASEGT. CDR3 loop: CASNIKNIQYF. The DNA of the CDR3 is TGTGCCAGCAATATCAAAAACATTCAGTACTTC.

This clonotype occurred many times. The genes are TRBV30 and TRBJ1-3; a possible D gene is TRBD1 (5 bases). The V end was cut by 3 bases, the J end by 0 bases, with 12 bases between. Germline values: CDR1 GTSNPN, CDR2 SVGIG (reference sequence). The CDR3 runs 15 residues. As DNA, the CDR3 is TGTGCCTGGAGCGGAACAGGAGGCTCTGGAAACACCATATATTTT. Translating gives CAWSGTGGSGNTIYF.

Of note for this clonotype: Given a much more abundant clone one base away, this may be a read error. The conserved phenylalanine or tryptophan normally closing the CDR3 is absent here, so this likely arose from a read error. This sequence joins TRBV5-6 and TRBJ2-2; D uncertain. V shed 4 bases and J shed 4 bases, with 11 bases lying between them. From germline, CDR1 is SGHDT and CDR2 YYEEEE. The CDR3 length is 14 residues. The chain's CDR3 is CASSVGVGTGELFS. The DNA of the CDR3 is TGTGCCAGCAGCGTAGGTGTCGGCACCGGGGAGCTGTTTTCT.

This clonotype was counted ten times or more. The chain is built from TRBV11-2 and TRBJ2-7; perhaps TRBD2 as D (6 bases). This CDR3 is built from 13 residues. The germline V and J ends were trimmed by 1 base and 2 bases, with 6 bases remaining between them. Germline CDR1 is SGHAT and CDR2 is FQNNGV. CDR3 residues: CASSLGTTYEQYV. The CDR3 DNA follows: TGTGCCAGCAGCTTAGGGACTACCTACGAGCAGTACGTC.

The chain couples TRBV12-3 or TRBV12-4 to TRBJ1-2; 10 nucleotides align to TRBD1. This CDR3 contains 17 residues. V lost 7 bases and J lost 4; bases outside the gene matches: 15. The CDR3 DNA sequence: TGTGCCAGCACTTCAAGCGGGACAGGGGAAGAGGGCTATGGCTACACCTTC. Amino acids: CASTSSGTGEEGYGYTF.

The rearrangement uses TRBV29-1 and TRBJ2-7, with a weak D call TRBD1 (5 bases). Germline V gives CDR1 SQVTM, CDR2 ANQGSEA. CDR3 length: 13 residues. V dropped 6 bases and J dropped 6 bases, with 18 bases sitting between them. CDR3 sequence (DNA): TGCAGCGTAGGGGCTGAGGCTTTAGGCGAGCAGTACTTC. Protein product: CSVGAEALGEQYF.

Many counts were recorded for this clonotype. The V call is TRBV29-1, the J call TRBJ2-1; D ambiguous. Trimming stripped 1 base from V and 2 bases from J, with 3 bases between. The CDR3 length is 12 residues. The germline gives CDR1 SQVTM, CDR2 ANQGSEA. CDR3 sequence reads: CSVEGPYNEQFF. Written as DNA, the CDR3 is TGCAGCGTTGAAGGCCCCTACAATGAGCAGTTCTTC.

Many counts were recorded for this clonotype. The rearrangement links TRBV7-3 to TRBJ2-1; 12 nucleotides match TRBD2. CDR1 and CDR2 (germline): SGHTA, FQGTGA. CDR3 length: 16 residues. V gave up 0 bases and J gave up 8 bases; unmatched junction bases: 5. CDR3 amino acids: CASSLTPTSGRHEQFF. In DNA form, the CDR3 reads TGTGCCAGCAGCTTAACCCCGACTAGCGGGAGACATGAGCAGTTCTTC.

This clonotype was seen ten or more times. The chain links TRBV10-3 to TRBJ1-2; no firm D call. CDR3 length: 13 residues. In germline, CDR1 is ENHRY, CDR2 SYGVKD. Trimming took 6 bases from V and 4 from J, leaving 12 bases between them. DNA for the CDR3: TGTGCCATCAGGGGTTTTGACGGCTATGGCTACACCTTC. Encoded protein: CAIRGFDGYGYTF.

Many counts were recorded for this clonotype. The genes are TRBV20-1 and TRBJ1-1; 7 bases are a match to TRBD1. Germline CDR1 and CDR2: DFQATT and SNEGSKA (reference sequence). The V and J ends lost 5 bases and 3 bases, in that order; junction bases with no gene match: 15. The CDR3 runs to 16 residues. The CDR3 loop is CSADRTGAQVDTEAFF. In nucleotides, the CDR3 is TGCAGTGCTGACCGAACAGGGGCACAGGTAGACACTGAAGCTTTCTTT.

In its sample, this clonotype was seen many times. CDR3 sequence (DNA): TGTGCCAGCATGGTCCCCACGCTTAACTATGGCTACACCTTC. Its protein product is CASMVPTLNYGYTF. The chain combines TRBV28 with TRBJ1-2; no reliable D call. Trimming cost V 7 bases and J 1 base, with 13 bases left between them. The germline V gene encodes CDR1 MDHEN and CDR2 SYDVKM. The CDR3 is made up of 14 amino acids.